This T cell receptor beta chain was captured by sequencing in a study of T-cell reconstitution after alpha-beta-depleted transplantation in children. The CDR3 runs 17 residues. Trimming stripped 6 bases from V and 0 bases from J, with 18 bases between. Germline CDR1 is KGHSH and CDR2 is LQKENI. The study, taken as a whole, reports: Reports say that about two months after transplant, the alpha-beta T cells came out of several hundred graft clones that had expanded. It was surviving recipient T cells and thymic progenitors that gave some patients high TCRbeta diversity at day 60. The main origin of T-cell counts and diversity one year after transplant was newly produced T cells.

This clonotype was found a few times. The antigen is not known. During its preparation, the TCRbeta library received unique molecular identifiers. Each CDR3 protein is one row after TCRdb ran MiXCR on the PCR reads. The sample contains 220,000 or so distinct CDR3 sequences, 8.2% of which appear only once. The input for sequencing was PBMCs, mostly from graft donor cells, taken 180 days after TCRalphabeta/CD19-depleted stem cell transplant. The chain employs TRBV18 and TRBJ2-4; D is uncertain. This receptor was taken from a male patient aged 10-17 years who had a stem cell transplant for acute lymphoblastic leukemia, so the T cells may come from the graft donor. In DNA form, the CDR3 reads TGTGCCAGCTCCCCCGTAGACCGACCTATAGCCAAAAACATTCAGTACTTC. This translates into CASSPVDRPIAKNIQYF. Full variable domain (remainder filled in from reference TRBV18 and TRBJ2-4): NAGVMQNPRHLVRRRGQEARLRCSPMKGHSHVYWYRQLPEEGLKFMVYLQKENIIDESGMPKERFSAEFPKEGPSILRIQQVVRGDSAAYFCASSPVDRPIAKNIQYFGAGTRLSVL.